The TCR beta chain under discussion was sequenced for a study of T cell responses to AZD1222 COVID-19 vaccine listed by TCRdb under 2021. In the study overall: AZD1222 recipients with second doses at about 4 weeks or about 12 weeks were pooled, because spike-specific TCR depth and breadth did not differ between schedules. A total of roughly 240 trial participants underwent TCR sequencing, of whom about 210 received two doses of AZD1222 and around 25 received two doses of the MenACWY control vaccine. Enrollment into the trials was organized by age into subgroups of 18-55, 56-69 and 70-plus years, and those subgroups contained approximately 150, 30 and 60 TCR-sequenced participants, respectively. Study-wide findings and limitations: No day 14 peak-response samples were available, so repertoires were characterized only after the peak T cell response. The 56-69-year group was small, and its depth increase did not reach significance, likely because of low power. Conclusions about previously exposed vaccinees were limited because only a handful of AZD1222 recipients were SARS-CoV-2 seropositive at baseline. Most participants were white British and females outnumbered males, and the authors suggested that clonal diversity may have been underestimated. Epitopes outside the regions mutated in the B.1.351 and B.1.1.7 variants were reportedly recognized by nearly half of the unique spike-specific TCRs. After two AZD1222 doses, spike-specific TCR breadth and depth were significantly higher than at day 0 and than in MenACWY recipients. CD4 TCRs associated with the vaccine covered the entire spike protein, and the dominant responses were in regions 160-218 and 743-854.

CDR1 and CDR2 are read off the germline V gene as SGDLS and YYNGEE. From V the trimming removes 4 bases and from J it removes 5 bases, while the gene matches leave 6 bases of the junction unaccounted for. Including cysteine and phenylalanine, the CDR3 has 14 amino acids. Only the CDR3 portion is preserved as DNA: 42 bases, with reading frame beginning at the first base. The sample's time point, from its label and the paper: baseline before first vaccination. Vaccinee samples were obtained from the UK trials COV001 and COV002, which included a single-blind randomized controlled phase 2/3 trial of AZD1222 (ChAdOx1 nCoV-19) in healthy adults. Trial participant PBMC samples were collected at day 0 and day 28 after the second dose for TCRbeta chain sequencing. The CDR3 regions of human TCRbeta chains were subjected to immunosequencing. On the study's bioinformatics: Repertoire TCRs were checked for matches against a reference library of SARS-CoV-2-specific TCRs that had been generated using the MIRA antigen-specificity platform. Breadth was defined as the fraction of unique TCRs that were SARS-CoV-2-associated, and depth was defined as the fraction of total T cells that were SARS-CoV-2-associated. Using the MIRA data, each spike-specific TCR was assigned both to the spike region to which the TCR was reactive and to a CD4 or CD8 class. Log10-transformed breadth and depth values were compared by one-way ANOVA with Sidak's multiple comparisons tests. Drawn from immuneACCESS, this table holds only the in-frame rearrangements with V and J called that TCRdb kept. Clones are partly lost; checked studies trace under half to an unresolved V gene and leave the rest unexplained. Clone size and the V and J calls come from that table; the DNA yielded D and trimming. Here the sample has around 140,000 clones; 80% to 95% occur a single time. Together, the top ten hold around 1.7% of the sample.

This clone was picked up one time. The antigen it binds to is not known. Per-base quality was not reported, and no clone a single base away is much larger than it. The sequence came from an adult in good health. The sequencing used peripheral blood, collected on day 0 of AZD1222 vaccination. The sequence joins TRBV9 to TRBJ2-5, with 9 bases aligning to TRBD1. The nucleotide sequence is TGTGCCAGCAGCTTCACAGGGGGCCCGGAGACCCAGTACTTC. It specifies CASSFTGGPETQYF. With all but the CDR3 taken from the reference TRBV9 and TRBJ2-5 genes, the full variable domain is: DSGVTQTPKHLITATGQRVTLRCSPRSGDLSVYWYQQSLDQGLQFLIQYYNGEERAKGNILERFSAQQFPDLHSELNLSSLELGDSALYFCASSFTGGPETQYFGPGTRLLVL.